These 10 T cell receptor beta chains were all obtained from the same sample, sequenced in a study of blood T cells in healthy people across ages. With a J-beta primer mix and a sample-barcoded 5' primer, a second PCR ran roughly 7 to 11 cycles. TCRdb independently ran MiXCR on the 5' RACE reads; one entry per CDR3 protein. The sample has 1,300,000 or so distinct CDR3 sequences, approximately 59% seen once. The sequencing input was blood. Receptors were obtained from a man aged 18 to 29 in good health.

The V gene is TRBV6-1, the J gene TRBJ2-4; D possibly corresponds to TRBD1 (7 bases). TRBJ2-7 explains the end of the DNA better; the J call may be wrong. Per germline, CDR1 MNHNS and CDR2 SASEGT. This CDR3 comprises 13 residues. CDR3 bases: TGTGCCAGCAGAAGACAGGGAGGTCACGAGCAGTACTTC. It specifies CASRRQGGHEQYF.

The table lists this clonotype with a few counts. The chain links TRBV4-2 to TRBJ1-2; tentatively, D is TRBD1 (6 bases). Germline V CDR1 and CDR2: LGHNA, YNFKEQ. This CDR3 has 13 residues. V dropped 5 bases and J dropped 2 bases, with 9 bases sitting between them. The CDR3 DNA follows: TGTGCCAGCAGCTACGGGACAAACTATGGCTACACCTTC. Its protein is CASSYGTNYGYTF.

V usage is TRBV20-1 and J usage is TRBJ2-7; 9 nucleotides match TRBD2. Germline values: CDR1 DFQATT, CDR2 SNEGSKA (reference sequence). CDR3 length equals 15 residues. After removal of 5 bases from V and 2 bases from J, the junction contained 10 bases not matched to a gene. Written as DNA, the CDR3 is TGCAGTGCTCAATCGGCTAGCGGGATCCCCTACGAGCAGTACTTC. Translating it yields CSAQSASGIPYEQYF.

The CDR3 coding sequence is TGCAGTGCTAGAGGCCGACAGGGGAACACTGAAGCTTTCTTT. Protein sequence: CSARGRQGNTEAFF. The V gene is TRBV20-1, the J gene TRBJ1-1; TRBD1 aligns across 7 bases. The CDR3 has 14 residues. CDR1 and CDR2 (germline): DFQATT, SNEGSKA (reference sequence). The ends lost 1 base at V and 1 base at J; junction bases unmatched: 3.

J is TRBJ2-1 and V is TRBV27; D possibly matches TRBD1 or TRBD2 (5 bases each). CDR3 size: 14 residues. Per the germline V gene, CDR1 is MNHEY and CDR2 is SMNVEV (reference sequence). V lost 3 bases and J lost 6, with 12 bases in between. Written as DNA, the CDR3 is TGTGCCAGCAGTTTTAAGGGACCCCGCAATGAGCAGTTCTTC. Translating gives CASSFKGPRNEQFF.

Only a few counts were recorded for this clonotype. The chain has TRBV13 and TRBJ2-3; TRBD2 aligns across 13 bases. V was clipped by 5 bases and J by 2 bases; unmatched bases: 10. This CDR3 spans 18 amino acids. Germline V gene data show CDR1 as PRHDT and CDR2 as FYEKMQ (reference sequence). DNA for the CDR3: TGTGCCAGCAGCCCGGGGACTAGCGGGGACCGCGTCACAGATACGCAGTATTTT. Protein product: CASSPGTSGDRVTDTQYF.

This chain joins TRBV2 and TRBJ1-2; no reliable D call. Germline loops: CDR1 SNHLY, CDR2 FYNNEI. The CDR3 loop spans 12 amino acids. V dropped 6 bases and J dropped 2 bases, with 7 bases sitting between them. This CDR3 reads CASRTFNYGYTF. DNA of the CDR3: TGTGCCAGCAGGACCTTCAACTATGGCTACACCTTC.

This chain joins TRBV27 and TRBJ2-1; 7 bases are shared with TRBD1. The CDR3 is 14 residues long. Trimming cost V 7 bases and J 6 bases; bases outside gene matches: 9. Germline CDR1 and CDR2: MNHEY and SMNVEV (reference sequence). CDR3 sequence: CASISRDSINEQFF. The CDR3 DNA is TGTGCCAGCATATCCCGGGACAGCATCAATGAGCAGTTCTTC.

V usage is TRBV30 and J usage is TRBJ2-7, with a tentative D call TRBD1 (6 bases). The CDR3 is 17 amino acids. V lost 4 bases, J lost 0 bases, and 22 bases lay in between. Germline V gene lookup returns CDR1 GTSNPN and CDR2 SVGIG (reference sequence). Here the CDR3 DNA reads TGTGCCTGGAAGAGGGGGAACAGTGAAGGGGCCTCCTACGAGCAGTACTTC. Its protein is CAWKRGNSEGASYEQYF.

The J gene is TRBJ2-1, the V gene TRBV2; D is unresolved. With 4 bases removed from V and 6 bases from J, the gap between germline ends came to 13 bases. Germline V lookup: CDR1 SNHLY, CDR2 FYNNEI. This CDR3 contains 14 residues. CDR3 DNA: TGTGCCAGCAGTGCTAGGTTGGCGATCAATGAGCAGTTCTTC. Amino acids: CASSARLAINEQFF.